Shown below are 27 T cell receptor beta chains from a single sample sequenced in a study of shared clonotypes between healthy human individuals (TCRdb year 2020). Library prep was done by the immunoSEQ multiplex PCR assay. TCRdb retrieved this table from immuneACCESS and kept in-frame rearrangements only. Not all clones are present; in checked studies, unresolved V genes account for under half, and no reason is known for the remainder. The sample table contains about a million clones; only one count was recorded for 77% of them. Jointly, the top ten make up about 0.94% of the sample. Sequencing used memory CD4+ T cells from PBMCs. The cell subset or site label of this sample denotes: CD45RA-negative fraction. The receptor set was obtained from a man in his late teens or twenties in good health. Some clones in this sample may be carry-over from other donors' samples.

The chain has TRBV7-9 and TRBJ1-4; maybe TRBD1 (6 bases). From germline, CDR1 is SEHNR and CDR2 FQNEAQ (reference sequence). The V end lost 5 bases, the J end lost 4 bases, and 17 bases lay between the germline ends. This CDR3 is 16 amino acids long. The CDR3 coding sequence is TGTGCCAGCAGCCCCCGGACAGTGCAACGTAATGAAAAACTGTTTTTT. Translating gives CASSPRTVQRNEKLFF. The variable domain in full, with the rest retrieved from reference TRBV7-9 and TRBJ1-4, is DTGVSQNPRHKITKRGQNVTFRCDPISEHNRLYWYRQTLGQGPEFLTYFQNEAQLEKSRLLSDRFSAERPKGSFSTLEIQRTEQGDSAMYLCASSPRTVQRNEKLFFGSGTQLSVL.

This clone appeared a single time. The chain carries TRBV18 and TRBJ2-5, with D uncertain. This CDR3 region has 14 residues. V gave up 3 bases and J gave up 3 bases, with 11 bases separating them. Germline V gives CDR1 KGHSH, CDR2 LQKENI. The DNA of the CDR3 is TGTGCCAGCTCACCCCTAGGATCGGAAGAGACCCAGTACTTC. It specifies CASSPLGSEETQYF.

This rearrangement joins TRBV7-6 to TRBJ2-5, with D perhaps TRBD2 (6 bases). The CDR3 has 17 residues. Germline values: CDR1 SGHVS, CDR2 FNYEAQ. Trimming removed 3 bases from V and 4 bases from J, with 21 bases in between. This chain's CDR3 is CASSFSVARGGSETQYF. The DNA for the CDR3 is TGTGCCAGCAGCTTCTCGGTCGCGCGGGGTGGGTCAGAGACCCAGTACTTC. The entire variable domain, with the rest obtained from reference TRBV7-6 and TRBJ2-5, is as follows: GAGVSQSPRYKVTKRGQDVALRCDPISGHVSLYWYRQALGQGPEFLTYFNYEAQQDKSGLPNDRFSAERPEGSISTLTIQRTEQRDSAMYRCASSFSVARGGSETQYFGPGTRLLVL.

The V and J genes are TRBV4-1 and TRBJ2-4; D may be TRBD1 (6 bases). Trimming took off 2 bases at V and 0 bases at J, with 11 bases between the two ends. The CDR3 runs to 16 residues. The germline CDR1 and CDR2 sequences are MGHRA and YSYEKL. DNA for the CDR3: TGCGCCAGCAGCCAACCCGGGACATTAGCCAAAAACATTCAGTACTTC. Residues: CASSQPGTLAKNIQYF.

This CDR3 reads CASSTSFVGGYEQYF. The CDR3, as DNA: TGTGCCAGCTCGACCTCTTTCGTCGGGGGCTACGAGCAGTACTTC. The V call is TRBV27, the J call TRBJ2-7; TRBD2 is a possible D gene (6 bases). From germline, CDR1 is MNHEY and CDR2 SMNVEV (reference sequence). The germline V and J ends were trimmed by 8 bases and 3 bases, with 20 bases remaining between them. The CDR3 sequence is 15 residues long.

The genes are TRBV5-1 and TRBJ1-5; the D is unclear. The CDR3 contains 14 residues. Germline V CDR1 and CDR2: SGHRS, YFSETQ. V shed 3 bases and J shed 6 bases, with 13 bases lying between them. The CDR3: CASSSDPGGQPQHF. CDR3 DNA sequence: TGCGCCAGCAGCTCGGACCCCGGAGGTCAGCCCCAGCATTTT.

The V call is TRBV18, the J call TRBJ2-7; possible D gene TRBD2, 5 bases. This CDR3 has 15 residues. V lost 5 bases and J 0 bases, leaving 14 bases between the germline ends. CDR1 is KGHSH and CDR2 is LQKENI in the germline V gene. The CDR3 sequence: CASSSGSSASYEQYF. DNA of the CDR3: TGTGCCAGCTCATCGGGAAGCTCAGCCTCCTACGAGCAGTACTTC.

The chain recombines TRBV4-2 with TRBJ2-2; D remains ambiguous. The CDR3 runs to 14 residues. V gave up 1 base and J gave up 2 bases, with 5 bases separating them. Germline lookup yields CDR1 LGHNA and CDR2 YNFKEQ. The CDR3: CASSQGANTGELFF. The CDR3 DNA sequence: TGTGCCAGCAGCCAAGGGGCTAACACCGGGGAGCTGTTTTTT.

V usage is TRBV5-1 and J usage is TRBJ2-1; the D call may be TRBD1 or TRBD2 (6 bases each). The germline V and J ends were trimmed by 4 bases and 9 bases, with 23 bases remaining between them. The CDR3 has 16 residues. Germline CDR1 reads SGHRS; CDR2 reads YFSETQ. The CDR3 region is CASSPDRGRVGSEQFF. The CDR3 DNA sequence: TGCGCCAGCAGCCCGGACCGGGGGCGGGTGGGATCTGAGCAGTTCTTC.

The sample holds many counts of this clone. The CDR3 sequence: CASSPHGGANGELFF. The CDR3 DNA reads TGTGCCAGCAGTCCTCACGGGGGAGCGAACGGGGAGCTGTTTTTT. The V call is TRBV28, the J call TRBJ2-2; D is perhaps TRBD2 (6 bases). There are 15 residues in the CDR3. Germline V gives CDR1 MDHEN, CDR2 SYDVKM. Trimming cost V 5 bases and J 7 bases, with 17 bases left between them.

The rearrangement joins TRBV5-1 to TRBJ2-2; 9 nucleotides align to TRBD1. The V segment lost 4 bases and the J segment 3 bases; nucleotides outside the gene matches: 4. There are 15 residues in the CDR3. Germline-derived CDR1 and CDR2 are SGHRS and YFSETQ. CDR3 in DNA: TGCGCCAGCAGCCCTACAGGGGGCCACACCGGGGAGCTGTTTTTT. The encoded protein is CASSPTGGHTGELFF. Looking up the rest from reference TRBV5-1 and TRBJ2-2 gives the full variable domain: KAGVTQTPRYLIKTRGQQVTLSCSPISGHRSVSWYQQTPGQGLQFLFEYFSETQRNKGNFPGRFSGRQFSNSRSEMNVSTLELGDSALYLCASSPTGGHTGELFFGEGSRLTVL.

The chain couples TRBV7-9 to TRBJ1-1; D perhaps matches TRBD1 (6 bases). CDR3 length equals 14 residues. CDR1 SEHNR and CDR2 FQNEAQ come from the germline V gene (reference sequence). Trimming pared 7 bases from V and 4 bases from J, leaving 16 bases between. The CDR3 sequence: CASNLNQGTTEAFF. The CDR3 nucleotides read TGTGCCAGCAACCTTAATCAGGGGACCACTGAAGCTTTCTTT.

V is TRBV2 and J is TRBJ1-3; TRBD1 is a possible D gene (6 bases). Looked up from germline, CDR1 is SNHLY and CDR2 is FYNNEI. The V and J ends lost 7 bases and 1 base respectively, with 11 bases between them. This CDR3 is 14 amino acids long. CDR3 in DNA: TGTGCCAGCACCCAGGGGACATCTGGAAACACCATATATTTT. Translating gives CASTQGTSGNTIYF.

This chain uses TRBV28 with TRBJ1-5; D gene uncertain. Trimming took 3 bases from V and 6 from J, leaving 9 bases between them. The CDR3 is 13 residues long. CDR1 MDHEN and CDR2 SYDVKM come from the germline V gene. The CDR3 is CASSLQSGQPQHF. The CDR3 DNA reads TGTGCCAGCAGTTTGCAGTCAGGTCAGCCCCAGCATTTT.

This clone was counted only a few times. The rearrangement links TRBV27 to TRBJ1-5; D perhaps matches TRBD1 (6 bases). V dropped 5 bases and J dropped 3 bases, with 17 bases sitting between them. CDR3 length: 16 amino acids. Germline CDR1 is MNHEY and CDR2 is SMNVEV (reference sequence). In nucleotides, the CDR3 is TGTGCCAGCAGTCCAAGGTCAGGGGCTAACAATCAGCCCCAGCATTTT. It specifies CASSPRSGANNQPQHF.

This clone was counted once. The CDR3 reads CASSLGWGGGWKNIQYF. As DNA, the CDR3 is TGTGCCAGCAGCTTAGGATGGGGCGGGGGCTGGAAAAACATTCAGTACTTC. The chain recombines TRBV11-3 with TRBJ2-4; tentative D call: TRBD2 (7 bases). Germline V CDR1 and CDR2: SGHNT, YENEEA. The CDR3 contains 17 residues. V was trimmed by 1 base and J by 4 bases, leaving 17 bases between them.

The CDR3 protein is CASSFSGRPQETQYF. In nucleotides, the CDR3 is TGTGCCAGCAGCTTCAGCGGGAGACCCCAAGAGACCCAGTACTTC. V usage is TRBV7-9 and J usage is TRBJ2-5, with 8 bases that match TRBD2. CDR1 SEHNR and CDR2 FQNEAQ come from the germline V gene (reference sequence). The CDR3 is 15 amino acids. V shed 3 bases and J 1 base; nucleotides not matched to a gene: 4.

This clone was detected only a few times. As DNA, the CDR3 is TGTGCCTCAGTTTCAGGGCCAGTGTCCACCGGGGAGCTGTTTTTT. Its protein is CASVSGPVSTGELFF. The chain recombines TRBV30 with TRBJ2-2, with D possibly being TRBD1 (5 bases). V lost 7 bases and J 4 bases, leaving 19 bases between the germline ends. Germline CDR1 is GTSNPN and CDR2 is SVGIG (reference sequence). The CDR3 has 15 residues.

This chain's CDR3 is CASSVQSDVGGYTF. The CDR3 DNA reads TGTGCCAGCAGTGTCCAGTCGGATGTTGGTGGCTACACCTTC. The chain employs TRBV6-1 and TRBJ1-2; D not certain. The V end was cut by 4 bases, the J end by 7 bases, with 16 bases between. The CDR3 spans 14 residues. From germline, CDR1 is MNHNS and CDR2 SASEGT.

The chain has TRBV9 and TRBJ2-7; the match to TRBD2 covers 16 bases. Per the germline V gene, CDR1 is SGDLS and CDR2 is YYNGEE. The V and J ends lost 2 bases and 2 bases, in that order; junction bases with no gene match: 1. The CDR3 extends over 16 amino acids. CDR3 bases: TGTGCCAGCAGCGTCGGGACTAGCGGGAGGGCCTACGAGCAGTACTTC. Translation: CASSVGTSGRAYEQYF.

The chain recombines TRBV6-1 with TRBJ2-2; 8 bases fit TRBD2. The length of the CDR3 is 15 residues. CDR1 and CDR2 from the germline V gene are MNHNS and SASEGT. J lost 6 bases, V lost 6 bases, and 9 bases had no gene match. CDR3: CASRPGLVLSGELFF. The DNA for the CDR3 is TGTGCCAGCAGGCCGGGACTAGTATTGTCCGGGGAGCTGTTTTTT.

The chain combines TRBV4-1 with TRBJ1-2, with 7 bases fitting TRBD1. There are 15 residues in the CDR3. Trimming took 4 bases from V and 4 from J; bases not matched to a gene: 9. Germline V gene lookup returns CDR1 MGHRA and CDR2 YSYEKL. The CDR3 sequence is CASSPPGGVSYGYTF. CDR3 coding DNA: TGCGCCAGCAGCCCACCAGGGGGGGTTAGCTATGGCTACACCTTC.

The chain uses TRBV10-3 and TRBJ1-6, with 11 bases identical to TRBD1. Germline assignment: CDR1 ENHRY and CDR2 SYGVKD. The CDR3 runs to 13 residues. V lost 6 bases and J lost 10; bases outside the gene matches: 2. The CDR3 is CAIRGQGGSPLHF. In nucleotides, the CDR3 is TGTGCCATCAGGGGACAGGGGGGCTCACCCCTCCACTTT.

A few counts support this clone. The chain combines TRBV7-2 with TRBJ1-2; D may be TRBD1 (6 bases). Germline V gene data show CDR1 as SGHTA and CDR2 as FQGNSA. The CDR3 consists of 16 residues. Trimming pared 5 bases from V and 3 bases from J, leaving 19 bases between. CDR3 DNA sequence: TGTGCCAGCAGCCCATTGGCCAGGGGAGGACACTATGGCTACACCTTC. Translation gives CASSPLARGGHYGYTF.

Comment on this clone: A much more abundant neighbour one base away suggests this may be a read error. The chain employs TRBV2 and TRBJ2-7; D gene ambiguous. Deletions cut 2 bases from V and 4 bases from J, with 3 bases between. The CDR3 is 11 amino acids. The germline gives CDR1 SNHLY, CDR2 FYNNEI. DNA for the CDR3: TGTGCCAGCAGTGAACAGTACGAGCAGTACTTC. Protein: CASSEQYEQYF.

V is TRBV5-6 and J is TRBJ2-7, with 7 bases lining up with TRBD1. Looked up from germline, CDR1 is SGHDT and CDR2 is YYEEEE. CDR3 size: 14 residues. Trimming at V came to 1 base and at J to 3 bases, leaving 4 bases not matched to a gene. CDR3 sequence: CASSLLGGNYEQYF. CDR3 nucleotides: TGTGCCAGCAGCTTGCTAGGGGGCAACTACGAGCAGTACTTC.

This chain joins TRBV2 and TRBJ1-1, with D possibly TRBD1 on 6 matching bases. V was trimmed by 6 bases and J by 4 bases, leaving 12 bases between them. CDR3 length: 13 amino acids. Per germline, CDR1 SNHLY and CDR2 FYNNEI. The CDR3 DNA reads TGTGCCAGCAGGGTAAGCAGGGGCACTGAAGCTTTCTTT. It encodes CASRVSRGTEAFF. Full variable domain (remainder filled in from reference TRBV2 and TRBJ1-1): EPEVTQTPSHQVTQMGQEVILRCVPISNHLYFYWYRQILGQKVEFLVSFYNNEISEKSEIFDDQFSVERPDGSNFTLKIRSTKLEDSAMYFCASRVSRGTEAFFGQGTRLTVV.